These T cell receptor beta chains were read from a single sample in a study of T cell responses to AZD1222 COVID-19 vaccine. Profiled with immunoSEQ multiplex PCR; TCRdb holds only in-frame clones, not every one. The data contain 75,000 to 85,000 clones, 87% of them singletons. The sequenced sample was peripheral blood, obtained on day 0 of AZD1222 vaccination. The receptors stem from an adult in good health. Both conserved end residues are part of each CDR3. Each record gives: V gene, CDR3 length, J gene, clone size, D gene, CDR3 DNA, CDR3 protein. A D gene is named only where the DNA matches it firmly. The size of a clone is reported for some rows only, either as once, few or many, or as a class for expanded clones.

TRBV19	15	TRBJ2-1	.	TRBD2	TGTGCCAGTAGTTATCGGGGGGAGGGCTGGAATGAGCAGTTCTTC	CASSYRGEGWNEQFF
TRBV9	15	TRBJ1-2	few	.	TGTGCCAGCAGCGAGTGGGACGGGAGGGGATATGGCTACACCTTC	CASSEWDGRGYGYTF
TRBV6-2/TRBV6-3	13	TRBJ1-1	.	.	TGTGCCAGCAGCTTGCTCGGGAACACTGAAGCTTTCTTT	CASSLLGNTEAFF
TRBV6-9	11	TRBJ1-5	.	.	TGTGCCAGCAGTCACAATCAGCCCCAGCATTTT	CASSHNQPQHF
TRBV29-1	11	TRBJ2-7	.	.	TGCAGCGTTGGGGACCTGACCGAGCAGTACTTC	CSVGDLTEQYF
TRBV12-3/TRBV12-4	12	TRBJ2-7	.	TRBD1	TGTGCCAGCAGTACACAGGGGTACGAGCAGTACTTC	CASSTQGYEQYF
TRBV7-3	13	TRBJ1-1	.	.	TGTGCCAGCAGCTCACAGGGGAACACTGAAGCTTTCTTT	CASSSQGNTEAFF
TRBV6-1	12	TRBJ2-3	.	.	TGTGCCAGCAGTGAACTCTCAGATACGCAGTATTTT	CASSELSDTQYF
TRBV7-2	16	TRBJ2-1	once	TRBD2	TGTGCCAGCAGCCCAAGAGCGGGGCCAACCTACAATGAGCAGTTCTTC	CASSPRAGPTYNEQFF
TRBV28	13	TRBJ2-5	.	.	TGTGCCAGCAGTTTGGTCGGGAGTAGAAGATCCTACTTC	CASSLVGSRRSYF
TRBV27	17	TRBJ2-5	.	.	TGTGCCAGCAGTTTTGGGTCCCTCGGGCGGGCGAGAGAGACCCAGTACTTC	CASSFGSLGRARETQYF
TRBV30	11	TRBJ2-1	.	.	TGTGCCTGGAGTATACAACGGGAGCAGTTCTTC	CAWSIQREQFF
TRBV29-1	13	TRBJ2-1	.	.	TGCAGCGTTCAGGGGGGTTCCTACAATGAGCAGTTCTTC	CSVQGGSYNEQFF
TRBV28	15	TRBJ2-7	.	TRBD1	TGTGCCAGCAGTTCATGGGGACAGGGCGCCTACGAGCAGTACTTC	CASSSWGQGAYEQYF
TRBV7-2	15	TRBJ2-1	.	.	TGTGCCAGCAGCTTGGGGGCAGGAGTTTGGAATGAGCAGTTCTTC	CASSLGAGVWNEQFF
TRBV5-1	17	TRBJ2-1	.	TRBD2	TGCGCCAGCAGCCAATCGGGACTAGCGGTATGGGGTAATGAGCAGTTCTTC	CASSQSGLAVWGNEQFF
TRBV6-5	15	TRBJ2-3	.	TRBD2	TGTGCCAGCAGTTACTCAGGCGGGAGGTTGGATACGCAGTATTTT	CASSYSGGRLDTQYF
TRBV11-3	14	TRBJ2-7	.	.	TGTGCCAGCAGCTTAGAAAGGTTTTCGCACGAGCAGTACTTC	CASSLERFSHEQYF
TRBV27	14	TRBJ1-2	.	TRBD1	TGTGCCAGCCAATCCGGGACAGGGGTAGGAGGCTACACCTTC	CASQSGTGVGGYTF
TRBV6-2/TRBV6-3	13	TRBJ1-5	.	.	TGTGCCAGCAGTTACCTCGGGGATCAGCCCCAGCATTTT	CASSYLGDQPQHF
TRBV6-5	13	TRBJ1-5	.	.	TGTGCCAGCAGCCCGGACACTAATCAGCCCCAGCATTTT	CASSPDTNQPQHF
TRBV9	14	TRBJ2-3	.	.	TGTGCCAGCAGCCTCTCGAAGGGCACAGATACGCAGTATTTT	CASSLSKGTDTQYF
TRBV5-6	14	TRBJ2-7	.	.	TGTGCCAGCAGCTTGGGGCAGAACCTAGGCGAGCAGTACTTC	CASSLGQNLGEQYF
TRBV6-5	11	TRBJ1-1	.	.	TGTGCCAGCCAGGGAGGGAGGAAAGCTTTCTTT	CASQGGRKAFF
TRBV6-1	10	TRBJ1-2	.	.	TGTGCCAGCAGTGAAGTCAAACTGCCCTTC	CASSEVKLPF
TRBV12-3/TRBV12-4	13	TRBJ1-3	.	.	TGTGCCAGCAGCCCCGGAGGGGGGAACACCATATATTTT	CASSPGGGNTIYF
TRBV6-5	12	TRBJ2-3	.	.	TGTGCCAGCAGCCTTTACACAGATACGCAGTATTTT	CASSLYTDTQYF
TRBV5-1	14	TRBJ1-1	.	.	TGCGCCAGCAGCTTGGAGGGACTGAGCACTGAAGCTTTCTTT	CASSLEGLSTEAFF
TRBV12-3/TRBV12-4	13	TRBJ1-4	.	TRBD1	TGTGCCAGCAGGGGGACAGGGGTTGAAAAACTGTTTTTT	CASRGTGVEKLFF
TRBV12-3/TRBV12-4	13	TRBJ1-1	.	.	TGTGCCAGCAGTCCTGGACAGAACACTGAAGCTTTCTTT	CASSPGQNTEAFF
TRBV5-6	19	TRBJ1-5	.	TRBD1	TGTGCCAGCAGCTTGGTAACAGGGGGCGCAGAGGTTAGCAATCAGCCCCAGCATTTT	CASSLVTGGAEVSNQPQHF
TRBV11-3	15	TRBJ2-7	.	TRBD2	TGTGCCAGCAGCTTAACGGGACTAGCGGCCTACGAGCAGTACTTC	CASSLTGLAAYEQYF
TRBV4-2	15	TRBJ2-7	.	TRBD2	TGTGCCAGCAGCCAGGCTGTAGGCGGGAGGGCCGAGCAGTACTTC	CASSQAVGGRAEQYF
TRBV7-9	14	TRBJ2-5	.	.	TGTGCCAGCAGCTTTCAGGACTACCAAGAGACCCAGTACTTC	CASSFQDYQETQYF
TRBV18	17	TRBJ2-6	.	TRBD1	TGTGCCAGCTCACCTTCCTCCAGGGGGCCTGGGGCCAACGTCCTGACTTTC	CASSPSSRGPGANVLTF
TRBV6-4	14	TRBJ1-6	.	.	TGTGCCAGCAGTGATGGGGGGAATAATTCACCCCTCCACTTT	CASSDGGNNSPLHF
TRBV10-1	16	TRBJ2-7	.	TRBD1	TGCGCCAGCAGTGAGAGCCTGGGACAGGGGACGCAGAAACAGTACTTC	CASSESLGQGTQKQYF
TRBV6-5	15	TRBJ2-5	.	TRBD2	TGTGCCAGCAGCCCGTATAGCGGGGCCCAAGAGACCCAGTACTTC	CASSPYSGAQETQYF
TRBV5-8	14	TRBJ2-1	.	.	TGTGCCAGCAGCTCTAGCGCGGCCTACAATGAGCAGTTCTTC	CASSSSAAYNEQFF
TRBV3-1/TRBV3-2	13	TRBJ1-1	.	.	TGTGCCAGCAGCCAAGATAAGGGTGCTGAAGCTTTCTTT	CASSQDKGAEAFF
TRBV5-6	14	TRBJ2-7	once	.	TGTGCCAGCAGCATATACAGGGATACCTACGAGCAGTACTTC	CASSIYRDTYEQYF